One sample yielded the 28 T cell receptor beta chains listed below, sequenced in a study of identical twins. TCRdb called the 5' RACE reads again in MiXCR, with one record for every CDR3 protein. Among some 500,000 distinct CDR3 sequences, approximately 9.6% were seen once, and the ten largest hold roughly 3%. In addition, the sample was reused for a study of yellow fever vaccine responses in identical twins.

The sequenced sample was PBMCs. The receptors come from a woman between 18 and 29 years old in good health.

This rearrangement joins TRBV6-1 to TRBJ1-2; TRBD1 aligns across 7 bases. The CDR3 is made up of 14 amino acids. Germline CDR1 and CDR2: MNHNS and SASEGT. V lost 11 bases, J lost 4 bases, and 13 bases stayed unmatched. The CDR3 nucleotides read TGTGCCTCAATGGGGCAGGGGGGAGGCTATGGCTACACCTTC. Translating gives CASMGQGGGYGYTF.

This clonotype was seen repeatedly, ten times or more. This chain uses TRBV12-3 or TRBV12-4 with TRBJ2-5; D is perhaps TRBD2 (6 bases). The CDR3 sequence is 13 residues long. V lost 3 bases and J 6 bases, leaving 11 bases between the germline ends. The CDR3 coding sequence is TGTGCCAGCAGTTTCTCGGAGGGCCAGACCCAGTACTTC. Its protein product is CASSFSEGQTQYF.

The chain couples TRBV11-2 to TRBJ2-1, with 13 bases matching TRBD2. This CDR3 is built from 20 residues. CDR1 is SGHAT, CDR2 FQNNGV, per germline. Losses at the gene ends were 2 bases for V and 2 bases for J; bases not matched to a gene: 12. The CDR3 loop is CASSLKDSRLAGGPYNEQFF. CDR3 in DNA: TGTGCCAGCAGCTTAAAGGACAGTCGACTAGCGGGAGGCCCCTACAATGAGCAGTTCTTC.

The chain carries TRBV2 and TRBJ2-5; the D gene is possibly TRBD2 (5 bases). Trimming removed 3 bases from V and 4 bases from J, with 15 bases in between. CDR1 and CDR2 from the germline V gene are SNHLY and FYNNEI. This CDR3 region has 15 residues. CDR3 nucleotides: TGTGCCAGCAGTGATGGGCCCCTACGGGGAGAGACCCAGTACTTC. It translates to CASSDGPLRGETQYF.

J is TRBJ2-7 and V is TRBV27, with 8 bases that match TRBD2. CDR1 MNHEY and CDR2 SMNVEV come from the germline V gene (reference sequence). V shed 0 bases, J shed 3 bases, and the junction held 4 bases outside the gene matches. The CDR3 loop spans 15 amino acids. In nucleotides, the CDR3 is TGTGCCAGCAGTTTATCCGGGGGGGCAGGCTACGAGCAGTACTTC. This sequence encodes CASSLSGGAGYEQYF.

The V gene is TRBV11-1, the J gene TRBJ2-7; possible D gene TRBD1, 5 bases. Trimming took off 2 bases at V and 2 bases at J, with 22 bases between the two ends. The V gene's germline CDR1 is SGHAT and CDR2 FQDESV (reference sequence). CDR3 length equals 18 residues. The CDR3 loop reads CASSLSSPAQAFPYEQYF. As DNA, the CDR3 is TGTGCCAGCAGCTTAAGCTCCCCCGCACAGGCCTTCCCCTACGAGCAGTACTTC.

V gene TRBV20-1 combines with J gene TRBJ1-1, with D perhaps TRBD1 (5 bases). Germline V gene sequence: CDR1 DFQATT, CDR2 SNEGSKA (reference sequence). V lost 6 bases to trimming and J lost 7 bases, with 15 bases between them. The CDR3 totals 12 residues. CDR3 region: CSASEGKGEAFF. The CDR3 DNA sequence: TGCAGTGCCTCGGAGGGGAAGGGTGAAGCTTTCTTT.

This clonotype has more than one count but fewer than ten. The CDR3 is CASQNRANGYTF. The CDR3, as DNA: TGTGCCAGCCAAAACCGAGCGAATGGCTACACCTTC. V gene TRBV9 combines with J gene TRBJ1-2; no reliable D call. CDR1 and CDR2 (germline): SGDLS, YYNGEE. V lost 7 bases and J lost 6, with 13 bases in between. This CDR3 region has 12 residues.

This clonotype was recorded at least ten times. The rearrangement joins TRBV25-1 to TRBJ2-7, with 9 bases that match TRBD1. CDR1 is MGHDK and CDR2 is SYGVNS in the germline V gene. The CDR3 has 12 amino acids. Trimming took 4 bases from V and 12 from J; bases not matched to a gene: 7. The CDR3 bases are TGTGCCAGCAGTGTGGGACAGGGAGTTGGGTACTTC. Translating it yields CASSVGQGVGYF.

This sequence joins TRBV5-6 and TRBJ2-2; no definite D call. CDR3 length: 14 residues. The ends were cut back, 0 bases at V and 6 bases at J, with 9 bases in the middle. The germline V gene encodes CDR1 SGHDT and CDR2 YYEEEE. Here the CDR3 DNA reads TGTGCCAGCAGCTTGGCCCAGGCCCCCGGGGAGCTGTTTTTT. Its protein product is CASSLAQAPGELFF.

This sequence joins TRBV4-1 and TRBJ2-2; the D gene could be TRBD1 or TRBD2 (5 bases each). CDR1 MGHRA and CDR2 YSYEKL come from the germline V gene. V dropped 0 bases and J dropped 2 bases, with 13 bases sitting between them. The CDR3 extends over 17 amino acids. This CDR3 is CASSQDVGTDNTGELFF. In nucleotides, the CDR3 is TGCGCCAGCAGCCAAGATGTTGGGACGGATAACACCGGGGAGCTGTTTTTT.

The gene calls are TRBV6-5 and TRBJ2-3; tentative D call: TRBD1 (5 bases). V dropped 4 bases and J dropped 5 bases, with 19 bases sitting between them. This CDR3 has 16 residues. Germline CDR1 reads MNHEY; CDR2 reads SVGAGI. The CDR3 loop reads CASSSPQGEGKDTQYF. The CDR3 DNA reads as TGTGCCAGCAGTTCGCCCCAGGGTGAAGGCAAAGATACGCAGTATTTT.

This clonotype was observed at least ten times. CDR3 loop: CASSRNRDGTEAFF. The CDR3 DNA follows: TGTGCCAGCAGTCGAAACAGGGACGGCACTGAAGCTTTCTTT. The chain couples TRBV27 to TRBJ1-1; TRBD1 might be the D (6 bases). From germline, CDR1 is MNHEY and CDR2 SMNVEV (reference sequence). The CDR3 totals 14 residues. Trimming pared 5 bases from V and 4 bases from J, leaving 14 bases between.

This clonotype was detected many times. This chain uses TRBV11-2 with TRBJ2-3, with TRBD2 identical over 11 bases. J was trimmed by 1 base and V by 0 bases; bases with no gene match: 6. This CDR3 region has 18 residues. Germline CDR1 reads SGHAT; CDR2 reads FQNNGV. Here the CDR3 DNA reads TGTGCCAGCAGCTTAGAGCTAGCGGGAGGCCTCCGCACAGATACGCAGTATTTT. Its protein product is CASSLELAGGLRTDTQYF.

Many counts were recorded for this clonotype. V is TRBV5-1 and J is TRBJ1-1; D gene uncertain. V lost 5 bases, J lost 3 bases, and 11 bases lay in between. The germline V gene encodes CDR1 SGHRS and CDR2 YFSETQ. The CDR3 loop spans 13 amino acids. The CDR3 nucleotides are TGCGCCAGCAGTTCCCCTTGGGACACTGAAGCTTTCTTT. Translation gives CASSSPWDTEAFF.

This clonotype was seen at least ten times. DNA of the CDR3: TGTGCCAGCAGCTTATTGGGGGCTCCGACCGGGGAGCTGTTTTTT. It encodes CASSLLGAPTGELFF. The genes are TRBV7-2 and TRBJ2-2; D possibly corresponds to TRBD1 (6 bases). CDR3 length: 15 residues. Trimming cost V 2 bases and J 5 bases, with 12 bases left between them. Germline-derived CDR1 and CDR2 are SGHTA and FQGNSA.

This clonotype was seen many times. This CDR3 is CATSDPARGDEKLFF. The CDR3 DNA reads TGTGCCACCAGTGATCCCGCCCGGGGTGATGAAAAACTGTTTTTT. The chain links TRBV24-1 to TRBJ1-4, with no clear D. Trimming pared 3 bases from V and 6 bases from J, leaving 13 bases between. CDR3 length: 15 amino acids. Germline CDR1 reads KGHDR; CDR2 reads SFDVKD.

This clonotype was observed many times. The rearrangement links TRBV6-1 to TRBJ2-7, with 7 positions matching TRBD2. CDR3 size: 15 residues. CDR1 is MNHNS and CDR2 is SASEGT in the germline V gene. Unmatched junction bases numbered 8, after V lost 5 bases and J lost 1 base. In nucleotides, the CDR3 is TGTGCCAGCAGTACCCTTGCTAGCGGATCCTACGAGCAGTACTTC. As protein: CASSTLASGSYEQYF.

This clonotype turned up a few times. This chain links TRBV20-1 with TRBJ2-3; D assignment may be TRBD1 or TRBD2 (5 bases each). The ends were cut back, 0 bases at V and 6 bases at J, with 10 bases in the middle. The CDR3 length is 13 residues. Germline CDR1 DFQATT, CDR2 SNEGSKA (reference sequence). CDR3 protein: CSARDVGTDTQYF. The CDR3 DNA reads TGCAGTGCTAGAGATGTGGGGACGGATACGCAGTATTTT.

This clonotype has just a few counts. V gene TRBV5-1 combines with J gene TRBJ2-2, with 7 bases lining up with TRBD2. V shed 6 bases and J 8 bases; nucleotides not matched to a gene: 10. Per the germline V gene, CDR1 is SGHRS and CDR2 is YFSETQ. The CDR3 is 14 amino acids. The CDR3 region is CASTAGAEQGELFF. CDR3 DNA: TGCGCCAGCACCGCGGGAGCGGAGCAAGGGGAGCTGTTTTTT. The complete variable domain, with remaining parts taken from reference TRBV5-1 and TRBJ2-2, reads KAGVTQTPRYLIKTRGQQVTLSCSPISGHRSVSWYQQTPGQGLQFLFEYFSETQRNKGNFPGRFSGRQFSNSRSEMNVSTLELGDSALYLCASTAGAEQGELFFGEGSRLTVL.

CDR3 DNA sequence: TGTGCCACCAGCCTACAGGGGGCAAGGAATGAGCAGTTCTTC. Translation gives CATSLQGARNEQFF. The rearrangement uses TRBV24-1 and TRBJ2-1, with 9 bases matching TRBD1. The junction had 7 bases not matched to a gene; V was cut back by 7 bases and J by 7 bases. CDR1 and CDR2 (germline): KGHDR, SFDVKD. This CDR3 has 14 residues.

This clonotype was counted a few times. The gene calls are TRBV29-1 and TRBJ1-2; D perhaps matches TRBD1 (6 bases). V lost 4 bases to trimming and J lost 7 bases, with 16 bases between them. The CDR3 consists of 13 residues. Germline V gene data show CDR1 as SQVTM and CDR2 as ANQGSEA. CDR3 DNA sequence: TGCAGCGTTGGATTCCCACAGGGAAGTGGCTACACCTTC. Translation: CSVGFPQGSGYTF.

The chain combines TRBV20-1 with TRBJ1-5; D is unresolved. CDR1 DFQATT and CDR2 SNEGSKA come from the germline V gene (reference sequence). V gave up 3 bases and J gave up 2 bases, with 11 bases separating them. This CDR3 region has 14 residues. DNA for the CDR3: TGCAGTGCTAGTACGAGACGCGGCAATCAGCCCCAGCATTTT. This codes for CSASTRRGNQPQHF.

This clonotype was found a few times. The rearrangement joins TRBV29-1 to TRBJ2-2; tentatively, D is TRBD2 (5 bases). Germline V gives CDR1 SQVTM, CDR2 ANQGSEA. This CDR3 is built from 11 residues. With 5 bases removed from V and 7 bases from J, the gap between germline ends came to 8 bases. The CDR3 reads CSVLRGGELFF. The CDR3 region has the DNA TGCAGCGTTCTCCGGGGCGGGGAGCTGTTTTTT.

This clonotype was counted only a few times. The J gene is TRBJ2-6, the V gene TRBV5-1; D is perhaps TRBD1 (5 bases). Germline values: CDR1 SGHRS, CDR2 YFSETQ. CDR3 size: 18 residues. Deletions cut 4 bases from V and 2 bases from J, with 19 bases between. The DNA for the CDR3 is TGCGCCAGCAGCCTCCCCGGACACGAACTACCTGGGGCCAACGTCCTGACTTTC. Translated, it gives CASSLPGHELPGANVLTF.

V usage is TRBV7-9 and J usage is TRBJ2-7, with a tentative D call TRBD2 (6 bases). The V end was cut by 1 base, the J end by 5 bases, with 12 bases between. Germline assignment: CDR1 SEHNR and CDR2 FQNEAQ (reference sequence). The CDR3 sequence is 14 residues long. CDR3 coding DNA: TGTGCCAGCAGCTTAGTAGGTCCGGGGGACGAGCAGTACTTC. It specifies CASSLVGPGDEQYF. Variable domain in full (rest from reference TRBV7-9 and TRBJ2-7): DTGVSQNPRHKITKRGQNVTFRCDPISEHNRLYWYRQTLGQGPEFLTYFQNEAQLEKSRLLSDRFSAERPKGSFSTLEIQRTEQGDSAMYLCASSLVGPGDEQYFGPGTRLTVT.

This clonotype was counted between two and nine times. The CDR3 DNA reads as TGTGCCAGCAGTTTTGATAGACTAGCGGGATCCTCCTCCTACGAGCAGTACTTC. This translates into CASSFDRLAGSSSYEQYF. The chain recombines TRBV28 with TRBJ2-7; TRBD2 agrees at 11 bases. Germline V gives CDR1 MDHEN, CDR2 SYDVKM. CDR3 length equals 18 residues. The junction had 10 bases not matched to a gene; V was cut back by 3 bases and J by 0 bases.

This clonotype was counted ten times or more. V usage is TRBV5-1 and J usage is TRBJ2-1; D unclear. Germline values: CDR1 SGHRS, CDR2 YFSETQ. V lost 0 bases to trimming and J lost 6 bases, with 10 bases between them. This CDR3 is 14 amino acids long. CDR3 residues: CASSLDVPSNEQFF. CDR3 DNA: TGCGCCAGCAGCTTGGACGTCCCATCCAATGAGCAGTTCTTC.